A selection of T cell receptor beta chains follows, all from one sample in a study of blood T cell repertoires in COVID-19. Produced via immunoSEQ multiplex PCR; TCRdb's table is partial and in-frame only. The sample records about 380,000 clones, 70% to 90% being singletons. The sequenced sample was peripheral blood. The source is a man aged 35-49 years with acute or convalescent COVID-19. CDR3s include the opening cysteine and the closing phenylalanine or tryptophan. D genes are given only for firm matches. A clone size is listed for some rows: how often the clone was seen (once, few, many), or a class if it is expanded.

v_call	clone_size	d_call	j_call	cdr3_nt	cdr3_aa
TRBV5-1	-	-	TRBJ2-3	TGCGCCAGCCGCCGTCTAGCAAGCACAGATACGCAGTATTTT	CASRRLASTDTQYF
TRBV7-9	-	-	TRBJ1-1	TGTGCCAGCACCCCCTGGGGGGACACTGAAGCTTTCTTT	CASTPWGDTEAFF
TRBV7-9	-	TRBD1	TRBJ2-5	TGTGCCAGCAGCCGGCCGGGACAGGGGGCACGAGAGACCCAGTACTTC	CASSRPGQGARETQYF
TRBV5-6	once	TRBD1	TRBJ1-5	TGTGCCAGCAGCTTGGGGACAGGGTATGGTAATCAGCCCCAGCATTTT	CASSLGTGYGNQPQHF
TRBV5-1	-	-	TRBJ2-2	TGCGCCAGCAGCTTGTGGGGCCCGAACACCGGGGAGCTGTTTTTT	CASSLWGPNTGELFF
TRBV6-2/TRBV6-3	-	TRBD1	TRBJ2-7	TGTGCCAGCAGTTACTCCTCGGGACAGGGTAGCTACGAGCAGTACTTC	CASSYSSGQGSYEQYF
TRBV5-4	-	-	TRBJ1-2	TGTGCCAGCAGCTTGTATCACAGGGCGGGTGGCTACACCTTC	CASSLYHRAGGYTF
TRBV2	-	TRBD1	TRBJ1-4	TGTGCCAGCAGTGAAAGGACAGGGTGGGAAAAACTGTTTTTT	CASSERTGWEKLFF
TRBV7-9	-	-	TRBJ1-1	TGTGCCAGCAGCCCAATTCTGACAGGTATGAACACTGAAGCTTTCTTT	CASSPILTGMNTEAFF
TRBV19	-	-	TRBJ2-3	TGTGCCAGTAGTATTAGTAGGGGGGGCGCAGATACGCAGTATTTT	CASSISRGGADTQYF
TRBV19	-	-	TRBJ1-5	TGTGCCAGTAGTATAGTTACAGGGTACAGCAATCAGCCCCAGCATTTT	CASSIVTGYSNQPQHF
TRBV4-1	-	-	TRBJ1-2	TGCGCCAGCAGCCAAGTTAGGAGTTCTTATGGCTACACCTTC	CASSQVRSSYGYTF
TRBV5-5	-	-	TRBJ2-5	TGTGCCAGCAGCTTGATTCTTGCGAGTGAACAAGAGACCCAGTACTTC	CASSLILASEQETQYF
TRBV7-9	-	-	TRBJ2-1	TGTGCCAGCAGCTTAGGCGGGAATGTGGATGAGCAGTTCTTC	CASSLGGNVDEQFF
TRBV3-1/TRBV3-2	-	-	TRBJ1-5	TGTGCCAGCAGCCAAGATTTGGCTCAGCCCCAGCATTTT	CASSQDLAQPQHF
TRBV18	-	-	TRBJ2-2	TGTGCCAGCTCACCACTTGGAGGGGATGCCGGGGAGCTGTTTTTT	CASSPLGGDAGELFF
TRBV5-1	-	-	TRBJ2-7	TGCGCCAGCAGCTTCCGGGACTCAGAACAGGAGCAGTACTTC	CASSFRDSEQEQYF
TRBV20-1	-	-	TRBJ2-5	TGCAGTGCTAGTACGGCGGGGGCTCAAGAGACCCAGTACTTC	CSASTAGAQETQYF
TRBV5-1	-	TRBD1	TRBJ1-3	TGCGCCAGCAGCGGTGACAGGGTCGGAAACACCATATATTTT	CASSGDRVGNTIYF
TRBV19	-	-	TRBJ2-1	TGTGCCAGTAGTATAGTTGGTGAGGCAGCGGTTTACAATGAGCAGTTCTTC	CASSIVGEAAVYNEQFF
TRBV7-9	-	TRBD1	TRBJ2-3	TGTGCCAGCAGTATGGGACAGGGCTTGGATACGCAGTATTTT	CASSMGQGLDTQYF
TRBV28	-	TRBD1	TRBJ1-3	TGTGCCAGCAGTCCCCAGGACAGGGAACACACCATATATTTT	CASSPQDREHTIYF
TRBV27	once	TRBD1	TRBJ1-5	TGTGCCAGCAGCACAGGGGGTTTGGGTCAGCCCCAGCATTTT	CASSTGGLGQPQHF
TRBV12-3/TRBV12-4	-	TRBD1	TRBJ2-1	TGTGCCAGCAGTTTAGGGACAGGGGGCGCGGGGTTCTTC	CASSLGTGGAGFF
TRBV28	-	TRBD1	TRBJ1-2	TGTGCCAGCAGTTTACGAAATGAGGGGGCTGGCTACACCTTC	CASSLRNEGAGYTF
TRBV7-8	-	TRBD1	TRBJ1-1	TGTGCCAGCAGCGACATACCCGGGACAGGCGGGGGATGCTTCTTT	CASSDIPGTGGGCFF
TRBV5-6	-	TRBD2	TRBJ2-1	TGTGCCAGCAATCGACTAGCGGGGGCGTACAATGAGCAGTTCTTC	CASNRLAGAYNEQFF
TRBV25-1	-	-	TRBJ1-4	TGTGCCAGCAGCGAACCGGGGGGCAGAAGTGAAAAACTGTTTTTT	CASSEPGGRSEKLFF